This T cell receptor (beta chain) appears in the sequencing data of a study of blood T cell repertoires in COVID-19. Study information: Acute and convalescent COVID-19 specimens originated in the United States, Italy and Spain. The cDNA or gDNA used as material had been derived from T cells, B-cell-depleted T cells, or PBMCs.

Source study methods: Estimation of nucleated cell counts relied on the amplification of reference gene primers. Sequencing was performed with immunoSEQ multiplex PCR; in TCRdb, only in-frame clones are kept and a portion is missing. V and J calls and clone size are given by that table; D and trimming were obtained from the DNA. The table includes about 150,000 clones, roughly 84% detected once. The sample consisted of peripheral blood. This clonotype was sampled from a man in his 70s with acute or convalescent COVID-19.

The CDR3 coding sequence is TGTGCTAGTAGGGGCGAAGGGACAGGGGGGTACAATGAGCAGTTCTTC. Translated: CASRGEGTGGYNEQFF. The chain has TRBV12-5 and TRBJ2-1; 11 bases are shared with TRBD1. V lost 8 bases, J lost 4 bases, and 10 bases stayed unmatched. This CDR3 has 16 amino acids. In germline, CDR1 is LGHNT, CDR2 FRNRAP.